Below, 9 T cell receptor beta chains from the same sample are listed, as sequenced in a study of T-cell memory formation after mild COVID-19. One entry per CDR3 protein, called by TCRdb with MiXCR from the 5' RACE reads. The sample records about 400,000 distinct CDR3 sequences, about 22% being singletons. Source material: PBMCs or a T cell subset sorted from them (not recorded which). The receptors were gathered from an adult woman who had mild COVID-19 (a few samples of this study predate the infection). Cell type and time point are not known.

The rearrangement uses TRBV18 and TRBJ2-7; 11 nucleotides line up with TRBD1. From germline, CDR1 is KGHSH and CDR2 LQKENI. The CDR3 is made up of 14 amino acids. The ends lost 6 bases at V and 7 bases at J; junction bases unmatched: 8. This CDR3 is CASSPGQGAREQYF. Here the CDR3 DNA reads TGTGCCAGCTCCCCCGGACAGGGGGCGAGGGAGCAGTACTTC. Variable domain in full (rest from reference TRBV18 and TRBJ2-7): NAGVMQNPRHLVRRRGQEARLRCSPMKGHSHVYWYRQLPEEGLKFMVYLQKENIIDESGMPKERFSAEFPKEGPSILRIQQVVRGDSAAYFCASSPGQGAREQYFGPGTRLTVT.

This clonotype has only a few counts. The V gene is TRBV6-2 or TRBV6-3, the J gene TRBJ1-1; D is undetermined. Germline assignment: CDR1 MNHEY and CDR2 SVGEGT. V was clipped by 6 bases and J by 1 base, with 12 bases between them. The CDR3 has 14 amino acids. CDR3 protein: CASSVSWRNTEAFF. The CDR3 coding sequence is TGTGCCAGCAGCGTGAGTTGGAGGAACACTGAAGCTTTCTTT.

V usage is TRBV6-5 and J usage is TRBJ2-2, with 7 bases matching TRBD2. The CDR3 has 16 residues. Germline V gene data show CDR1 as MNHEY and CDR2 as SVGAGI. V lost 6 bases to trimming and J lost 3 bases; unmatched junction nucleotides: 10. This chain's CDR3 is CASSPIGLADTGELFF. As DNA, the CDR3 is TGTGCCAGCAGCCCCATAGGTCTAGCGGACACCGGGGAGCTGTTTTTT.

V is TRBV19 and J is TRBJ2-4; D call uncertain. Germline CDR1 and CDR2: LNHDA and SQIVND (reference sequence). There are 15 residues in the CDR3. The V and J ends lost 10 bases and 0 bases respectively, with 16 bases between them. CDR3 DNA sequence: TGTGCCACCCGGATATTGGTCTTAGCCAAAAACATTCAGTACTTC. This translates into CATRILVLAKNIQYF.

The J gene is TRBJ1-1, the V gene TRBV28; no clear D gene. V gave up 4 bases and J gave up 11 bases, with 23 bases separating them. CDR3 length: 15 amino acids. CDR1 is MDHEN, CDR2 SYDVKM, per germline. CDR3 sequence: CASSSGVPFSLAAFF. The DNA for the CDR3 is TGTGCCAGCAGTTCAGGCGTCCCTTTTTCCCTCGCCGCTTTCTTT.

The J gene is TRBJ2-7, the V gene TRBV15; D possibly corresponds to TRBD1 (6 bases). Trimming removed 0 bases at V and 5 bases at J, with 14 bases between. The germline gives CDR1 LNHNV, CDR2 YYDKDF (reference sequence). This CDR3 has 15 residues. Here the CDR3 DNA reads TGTGCCACCAGCAGAGATTATGAGGGGGTGGACGAGCAGTACTTC. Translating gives CATSRDYEGVDEQYF. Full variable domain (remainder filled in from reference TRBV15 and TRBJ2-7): DAMVIQNPRYQVTQFGKPVTLSCSQTLNHNVMYWYQQKSSQAPKLLFHYYDKDFNNEADTPDNFQSRRPNTSFCFLDIRSPGLGDTAMYLCATSRDYEGVDEQYFGPGTRLTVT.

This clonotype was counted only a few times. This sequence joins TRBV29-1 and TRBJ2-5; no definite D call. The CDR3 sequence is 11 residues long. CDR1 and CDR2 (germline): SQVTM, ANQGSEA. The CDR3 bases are TGCATCGGAGAATTCCAAGAGACCCAGTACTTC. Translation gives CIGEFQETQYF.

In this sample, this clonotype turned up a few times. The chain's CDR3 is CASSLVPGQTNTEAFF. The CDR3 nucleotides are TGTGCCAGCAGCTTGGTTCCTGGACAGACTAACACTGAAGCTTTCTTT. The chain combines TRBV5-5 with TRBJ1-1, with D possibly being TRBD1 (6 bases). CDR3 size: 16 residues. CDR1 is SGHKS, CDR2 YYEKEE, per germline (reference sequence). With 0 bases removed from V and 2 bases from J, the gap between germline ends came to 14 bases.

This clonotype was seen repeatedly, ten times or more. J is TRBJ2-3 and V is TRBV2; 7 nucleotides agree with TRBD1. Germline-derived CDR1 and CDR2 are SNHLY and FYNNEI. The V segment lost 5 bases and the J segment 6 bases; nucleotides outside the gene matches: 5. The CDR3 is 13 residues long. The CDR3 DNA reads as TGTGCCAGCAGTTTCACAGGGGCCGATACGCAGTATTTT. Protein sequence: CASSFTGADTQYF.